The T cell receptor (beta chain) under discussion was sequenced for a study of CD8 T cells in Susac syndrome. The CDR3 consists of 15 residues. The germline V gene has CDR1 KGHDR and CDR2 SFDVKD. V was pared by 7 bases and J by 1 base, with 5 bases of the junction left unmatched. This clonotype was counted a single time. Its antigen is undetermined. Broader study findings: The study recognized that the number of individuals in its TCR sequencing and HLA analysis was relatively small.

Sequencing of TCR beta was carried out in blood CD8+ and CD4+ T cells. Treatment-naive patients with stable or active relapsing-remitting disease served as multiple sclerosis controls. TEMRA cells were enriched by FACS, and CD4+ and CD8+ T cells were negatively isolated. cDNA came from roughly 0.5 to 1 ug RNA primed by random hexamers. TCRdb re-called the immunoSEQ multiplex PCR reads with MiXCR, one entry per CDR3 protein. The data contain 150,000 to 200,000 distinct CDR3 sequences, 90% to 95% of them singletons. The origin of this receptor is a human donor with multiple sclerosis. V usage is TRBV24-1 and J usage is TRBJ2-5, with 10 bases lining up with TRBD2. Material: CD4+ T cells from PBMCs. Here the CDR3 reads CATSLAGESQETQYF. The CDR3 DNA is TGTGCCACCAGCCTAGCGGGAGAGAGCCAAGAGACCCAGTACTTC.